The 28 T cell receptor beta chains presented below share a single source sample, sequenced in a study of blood T cell repertoires in COVID-19. Assay: immunoSEQ multiplex PCR; the TCRdb copy retains only in-frame clones and omits some. The data contain about 270,000 clones, approximately 89% of them singletons. Sequencing was carried out using peripheral blood. These receptors came from a middle-aged man with active or convalescent COVID-19.

The chain has TRBV9 and TRBJ2-5; 8 positions agree with TRBD1. This CDR3 is 15 amino acids long. Germline assignment: CDR1 SGDLS and CDR2 YYNGEE. Trimming removed 1 base from V and 4 bases from J; junction bases left unmatched: 6. This CDR3 is CASSVHPGGAETQYF. As DNA, the CDR3 is TGTGCCAGCAGCGTACACCCAGGGGGCGCAGAGACCCAGTACTTC.

The genes are TRBV19 and TRBJ1-4; TRBD1 aligns across 7 bases. CDR1 LNHDA and CDR2 SQIVND come from the germline V gene (reference sequence). The CDR3 covers 15 residues. The junction had 1 base not matched to a gene; V was cut back by 0 bases and J by 3 bases. The DNA of the CDR3 is TGTGCCAGTAGTATAGAGGGACAGCCTAATGAAAAACTGTTTTTT. Its protein product is CASSIEGQPNEKLFF.

This clone was recorded once. CDR3 sequence (DNA): TGTGCCAGCAGCTTTACGGCGCGGGGGGAGCAGTTCTTC. The encoded protein is CASSFTARGEQFF. The genes are TRBV11-3 and TRBJ2-1; 7 bases are shared with TRBD2. Germline trimming cut 3 bases from V and 10 bases from J; bases unmatched to any gene: 6. This CDR3 contains 13 residues. Germline CDR1 reads SGHNT; CDR2 reads YENEEA.

The V gene is TRBV27, the J gene TRBJ2-7; no clear D gene. With 11 bases removed from V and 2 bases from J, the gap between germline ends came to 19 bases. Germline V gives CDR1 MNHEY, CDR2 SMNVEV (reference sequence). The CDR3 covers 14 residues. The CDR3 coding sequence is TGTGCCGGTGCGGATGCGGTCCAACCCTACGAGCAGTACTTC. It yields the protein CAGADAVQPYEQYF.

The chain recombines TRBV6-4 with TRBJ2-2; 7 positions match TRBD1. The germline V gene has CDR1 MRHNA and CDR2 SNTAGT. The CDR3 runs to 14 residues. V dropped 10 bases and J dropped 3; count of bases not matched to a gene: 8. The CDR3 DNA sequence: TGTGCCATTCACGACAGGGCGGACACCGGGGAGCTGTTTTTT. It specifies CAIHDRADTGELFF.

Comment on this clone: Other DNA sequences in the same sample also yield this CDR3. The V and J genes are TRBV29-1 and TRBJ2-3; 7 nucleotides agree with TRBD2. The V segment lost 1 base and the J segment 3 bases; nucleotides outside the gene matches: 4. CDR1 is SQVTM and CDR2 is ANQGSEA in the germline V gene. The CDR3 consists of 14 residues. CDR3 nucleotides: TGCAGCGTTGAAGGAGGGAGGGGAACAGATACGCAGTATTTT. This sequence encodes CSVEGGRGTDTQYF.

V is TRBV5-1 and J is TRBJ2-7; 11 positions match TRBD1. CDR1 and CDR2 (germline): SGHRS, YFSETQ. The CDR3 covers 14 residues. Trimming cost V 4 bases and J 4 bases; bases outside gene matches: 4. The chain's CDR3 is CASSKDRGRYEQYF. The CDR3 region has the DNA TGCGCCAGCAGCAAGGACAGGGGGCGGTACGAGCAGTACTTC. The variable domain in full, with the rest retrieved from reference TRBV5-1 and TRBJ2-7, is KAGVTQTPRYLIKTRGQQVTLSCSPISGHRSVSWYQQTPGQGLQFLFEYFSETQRNKGNFPGRFSGRQFSNSRSEMNVSTLELGDSALYLCASSKDRGRYEQYFGPGTRLTVT.

CDR3 loop: CASSVSERSTDTQYF. The DNA of the CDR3 is TGTGCCAGCAGCGTATCTGAGCGAAGCACAGATACGCAGTATTTT. The chain couples TRBV9 to TRBJ2-3; D is unresolved. This CDR3 is 15 amino acids long. Germline-derived CDR1 and CDR2 are SGDLS and YYNGEE. Between the trimmed V and J ends, which lost 1 base and 0 bases, there was a span of 9 bases.

The chain links TRBV6-1 to TRBJ2-3; D may be TRBD2 (5 bases). Trimming took 2 bases from V and 1 from J, leaving 10 bases between them. The germline gives CDR1 MNHNS, CDR2 SASEGT. This CDR3 is 15 amino acids long. The CDR3 loop reads CASSETQRGTDTQYF. Here the CDR3 DNA reads TGTGCCAGCAGTGAAACCCAGAGGGGCACAGATACGCAGTATTTT.

This clone was counted a few times. The V and J genes are TRBV19 and TRBJ1-2, with D possibly matching TRBD1 (6 bases). Germline V gene data show CDR1 as LNHDA and CDR2 as SQIVND (reference sequence). The CDR3 runs 13 residues. V was cut by 5 bases and J by 6 bases, with 13 bases left in between. The CDR3 protein is CASSLDRIDGYTF. The CDR3 DNA is TGTGCCAGTAGTCTGGACAGAATAGATGGCTACACCTTC.

The gene calls are TRBV28 and TRBJ2-3; 10 bases are shared with TRBD1. The CDR3 has 15 residues. Germline values: CDR1 MDHEN, CDR2 SYDVKM. V dropped 5 bases and J dropped 3; count of bases not matched to a gene: 5. DNA of the CDR3: TGTGCCAGCAGTCCCGGGACAGGGGATACAGATACGCAGTATTTT. This translates into CASSPGTGDTDTQYF.

This clone was detected only a few times. The genes are TRBV19 and TRBJ1-5; weak D call: TRBD1 (5 bases). The germline gives CDR1 LNHDA, CDR2 SQIVND (reference sequence). Trimming left V 2 bases short and J 8 bases short, with 16 bases between. The CDR3 has 15 amino acids. The CDR3 is CASSITGTTGEPQHF. The CDR3 DNA sequence: TGTGCCAGTAGTATAACAGGTACTACTGGGGAGCCCCAGCATTTT.

This rearrangement joins TRBV2 to TRBJ1-2; TRBD1 might be the D (6 bases). The germline V gene has CDR1 SNHLY and CDR2 FYNNEI. CDR3 length: 13 amino acids. The ends were cut back, 7 bases at V and 7 bases at J, with 16 bases in the middle. The chain's CDR3 is CASNYQGSGGYTF. The CDR3 DNA reads TGTGCCAGCAATTACCAGGGGAGCGGTGGCTACACCTTC.

The chain carries TRBV6-5 and TRBJ2-1; 15 positions match TRBD2. Germline CDR1 reads MNHEY; CDR2 reads SVGAGI. Trimming at V came to 8 bases and at J to 10 bases, leaving 3 bases not matched to a gene. The CDR3 is 13 residues long. CDR3: CASLGLAGGEQFF. Written as DNA, the CDR3 is TGTGCCAGCCTGGGACTAGCGGGGGGAGAGCAGTTCTTC.

The genes are TRBV6-5 and TRBJ1-2, with a weak D call TRBD1 (6 bases). Germline CDR1 reads MNHEY; CDR2 reads SVGAGI. The V end lost 7 bases, the J end lost 7 bases, and 10 bases lay between the germline ends. CDR3 length: 11 amino acids. This CDR3 is CASTGASGYTF. DNA for the CDR3: TGTGCCAGCACAGGGGCTAGTGGCTACACCTTC.

V and J are TRBV5-1 and TRBJ1-5; D gene unclear. The CDR3 consists of 15 residues. V lost 4 bases, J lost 2 bases, and 13 bases lay in between. Germline V lookup: CDR1 SGHRS, CDR2 YFSETQ. In nucleotides, the CDR3 is TGCGCCAGCAGCCCCGACGGGTTAGGCAATCAGCCCCAGCATTTT. Residues: CASSPDGLGNQPQHF.

V and J are TRBV6-5 and TRBJ2-1; D may be TRBD2 (6 bases). Trimming took 6 bases from V and 6 from J, leaving 15 bases between them. CDR1 is MNHEY and CDR2 is SVGAGI in the germline V gene. The CDR3 extends over 14 amino acids. CDR3: CASRWLARGNEQFF. The CDR3 DNA is TGTGCCAGCAGGTGGCTAGCGAGGGGCAATGAGCAGTTCTTC.

The chain's CDR3 is CASSPQNYGYTF. In DNA form, the CDR3 reads TGTGCCAGTAGTCCTCAGAACTATGGCTACACCTTC. This rearrangement joins TRBV19 to TRBJ1-2; D is ambiguous. The CDR3 spans 12 residues. Trimming left V 5 bases short and J 2 bases short, with 6 bases between. The V gene's germline CDR1 is LNHDA and CDR2 SQIVND (reference sequence). Variable domain in full (rest from reference TRBV19 and TRBJ1-2): DGGITQSPKYLFRKEGQNVTLSCEQNLNHDAMYWYRQDPGQGLRLIYYSQIVNDFQKGDIAEGYSVSREKKESFPLTVTSAQKNPTAFYLCASSPQNYGYTFGSGTRLTVV.

The CDR3 loop is CASSPQGALADSPLHF. CDR3 in DNA: TGTGCCAGCAGTCCACAGGGGGCTTTGGCTGATTCACCCCTCCACTTT. The J gene is TRBJ1-6, the V gene TRBV27, with 9 bases aligning to TRBD1. This CDR3 is 16 amino acids long. Germline V lookup: CDR1 MNHEY, CDR2 SMNVEV (reference sequence). The V and J ends lost 5 bases and 8 bases, in that order; junction bases with no gene match: 10.

This clone turned up a few times. The chain has TRBV12-5 and TRBJ1-1; 9 bases line up with TRBD1. The CDR3 is 13 residues long. The germline V gene has CDR1 LGHNT and CDR2 FRNRAP. The ends lost 7 bases at V and 4 bases at J; junction bases unmatched: 4. DNA of the CDR3: TGTGCTAGTGCCGGGACAGGGAGCACTGAAGCTTTCTTT. Its protein is CASAGTGSTEAFF.

The chain carries TRBV18 and TRBJ2-5, with D possibly being TRBD2 (6 bases). Germline V gives CDR1 KGHSH, CDR2 LQKENI. Trimming stripped 8 bases from V and 5 bases from J, with 21 bases between. The CDR3 covers 15 residues. The CDR3 protein is CASTLRQGGWETQYF. For the CDR3, the DNA is TGTGCCAGCACCCTAAGGCAGGGAGGATGGGAGACCCAGTACTTC. The full variable domain, rest sourced from reference TRBV18 and TRBJ2-5, is NAGVMQNPRHLVRRRGQEARLRCSPMKGHSHVYWYRQLPEEGLKFMVYLQKENIIDESGMPKERFSAEFPKEGPSILRIQQVVRGDSAAYFCASTLRQGGWETQYFGPGTRLLVL.

The chain couples TRBV19 to TRBJ2-5, with 8 bases identical to TRBD2. The germline CDR1 and CDR2 sequences are LNHDA and SQIVND (reference sequence). J gave up 2 bases and V 5 bases, and 13 bases lay outside the gene matches. The CDR3 loop spans 17 amino acids. CDR3 residues: CASSSIAGGRVQETQYF. The CDR3, as DNA: TGTGCCAGTAGTTCCATCGCGGGAGGCAGGGTACAAGAGACCCAGTACTTC.

The chain combines TRBV19 with TRBJ1-6; 7 positions agree with TRBD1. V trimming: 4 bases; J trimming: 7 bases; junction bases outside the gene matches: 16. The CDR3 spans 18 residues. CDR1 is LNHDA and CDR2 is SQIVND in the germline V gene (reference sequence). CDR3 residues: CASSTPKKGGAGNSPLHF. The CDR3, as DNA: TGTGCCAGTAGTACCCCCAAAAAAGGGGGCGCGGGGAATTCACCCCTCCACTTT.

The genes are TRBV7-3 and TRBJ1-5; D perhaps matches TRBD1 (6 bases). Trimming pared 3 bases from V and 11 bases from J, leaving 17 bases between. CDR3 length: 14 amino acids. Germline CDR1 SGHTA, CDR2 FQGTGA. CDR3: CASSFPDRTQAQHF. The CDR3 bases are TGTGCCAGCAGCTTCCCCGACAGGACCCAAGCCCAGCATTTT.

This rearrangement joins TRBV4-1 to TRBJ2-1; 9 nucleotides align to TRBD1. The V and J ends lost 4 bases and 2 bases, in that order; junction bases with no gene match: 3. This CDR3 comprises 15 residues. Per the germline V gene, CDR1 is MGHRA and CDR2 is YSYEKL. In DNA form, the CDR3 reads TGCGCCAGCAGCCCCGGACAGGGGCCCTACAATGAGCAGTTCTTC. Its translation is CASSPGQGPYNEQFF.

The genes are TRBV11-2 and TRBJ2-3, with 8 bases fitting TRBD2. With V trimmed by 6 bases and J by 4 bases, 3 bases remained unmatched. The CDR3 loop spans 13 amino acids. Germline CDR1 reads SGHAT; CDR2 reads FQNNGV. The CDR3 DNA reads TGTGCCAGCAGACCTAGCGGGCCAGATACGCAGTATTTT. Residues: CASRPSGPDTQYF.

The chain carries TRBV10-3 and TRBJ2-1; D ambiguous. V lost 4 bases to trimming and J lost 8 bases, with 6 bases between them. The V gene's germline CDR1 is ENHRY and CDR2 SYGVKD. The CDR3 totals 11 residues. CDR3 residues: CAISAEYEQFF. The CDR3, as DNA: TGTGCCATCAGTGCTGAGTATGAGCAGTTCTTC.

The chain links TRBV21-1 to TRBJ2-2; TRBD2 was called by the table and not checked on the DNA. TRBV21-1 counts as a pseudogene. The CDR3 sequence is 13 residues long. The CDR3 sequence is CATRCNSEGELFF. In DNA, the CDR3 is TGTGCCACCCGATGCAATTCGGAGGGGGAGCTGTTTTTT.